This T cell receptor beta chain stems from a study of blood T cell repertoires in COVID-19 (TCRdb year 2020). Regarding the research as a whole: Samples from collaborators originated in the United States, Italy and Spain and spanned both the acute and convalescent phases of COVID-19. The samples were drawn from the first 160 participants of the ongoing ImmuneRACE study and from about 1,200 subjects provided by 6 global collaborators. Deeply sampled blood TCRbeta repertoires from subjects exposed to, actively infected with, or recovered from COVID-19 were included in the dataset. The sample metadata nearly always contained a de-identified subject ID, COVID-19 status, age in years and sex. The repertoires were released in a freely available public database intended as a resource for research on the immune response to SARS-CoV-2. Where available, HLA class I and class II types were obtained from metadata supplied by the sample provider rather than from assay-based typing. The prospective study material was composed of cDNA or gDNA derived from T cells, B-cell-depleted T cells, or PBMCs. On the study overall, not on this receptor specifically: How much clinical and demographic metadata was included differed by source and by participant, and the metadata was provided uncurated.

The collaborating institutions used their own protocols to collect whole blood in K2EDTA tubes. For TCRbeta analysis, collaborator samples were shipped as frozen whole blood, as isolated PBMCs, or as DNA extracted from either sample type. Details on this clone: It has no known antigen specificity. No base quality information exists; no much larger clone differs at one position.

The immunoSEQ Assay, a bias-controlled multiplex PCR, was used to amplify TCRbeta CDR3 regions from genomic DNA. The original pipeline was this. Within the assay, amplification of reference gene primers was used to estimate how many nucleated cells each sample contained. To quantify the absolute abundance of each unique TCRbeta CDR3 rearrangement, sequence reads were collapsed and filtered. For each sample, productive Simpson clonality was calculated as the square root of Simpson's diversity index across productive rearrangements. TCRdb took this table from immuneACCESS and kept in-frame rearrangements with V and J called. Such tables lack part of the clones; where checked against another copy, unresolved V genes explain under half of the gap, and the rest is unexplained. V, J and clone size were drawn from that table, and D and trimming were deduced from the DNA. The sample records about 64,000 clones, approximately 78% of which are singletons. The ten largest clonotypes hold around 12% of the sample.

The receptor comes from a human donor in a cohort sampled during active COVID-19. Material for sequencing was peripheral blood.

The encoded CDR3 is CASSLPRRGKANYGYTF. The DNA sequence follows: TGTGCCAGCAGCCTCCCCCGGAGGGGAAAAGCTAACTATGGCTACACCTTC. The chain joins TRBV5-6 to TRBJ1-2, with a tentative D gene TRBD1 over 5 matching bases. Including cysteine and phenylalanine, the CDR3 has 17 amino acids. The DNA shown is the 51-base CDR3, in frame from base 1. The germline V gene encodes CDR1 SGHDT and CDR2 YYEEEE. The V and J ends are trimmed by 4 bases and 0 bases, leaving 19 bases between them.